This T cell receptor (beta chain) originates from a study of shared clonotypes between healthy human individuals. Study as a whole: The cohort had a couple of women and three men, ages 18 to 49.

Each sample came from a Caucasian adult donor living in Nashville, Tennessee. The CDR3 sequence is 13 residues long. V was cut by 5 bases and J by 2 bases, with 11 bases left in between. Germline CDR1 is SQVTM and CDR2 is ANQGSEA. Replicate PCRs run on unsorted PBMC used roughly 0.3 ug DNA, which was 30,000 to 35,000 T cell genomes. Unsorted PBMC DNA was run through sequencing on ten immunoSEQ deep assay plates. Profiled with immunoSEQ multiplex PCR; TCRdb holds only in-frame clones, not every one. Of fewer than 650,000 clones listed, roughly four fifths are singletons. The specimen sequenced was PBMCs. This receptor was taken from a woman in her forties in good health. Some clones in this sample may be carry-over from other donors' samples. This chain joins TRBV29-1 and TRBJ2-3; no definite D call. The CDR3 sequence: CSVHPRLTDTQYF. CDR3 bases: TGCAGCGTTCACCCCCGCCTCACAGATACGCAGTATTTT.